Shown below are 2 T cell receptor beta chains from a single sample sequenced in a study of blood T cell repertoires in COVID-19. Profiled with immunoSEQ multiplex PCR; TCRdb holds only in-frame clones, not every one. This sample yields under 250,000 clones, of which over 75% are seen a single time; around 10% belongs to the top ten. Sequenced sample: peripheral blood. The receptors derive from a man between 50 and 59 years old with COVID-19, enrolled during active disease.

The rearrangement uses TRBV18 and TRBJ2-6; a possible D gene is TRBD2 (6 bases). The CDR3 extends over 15 amino acids. CDR1 KGHSH and CDR2 LQKENI come from the germline V gene. V dropped 6 bases and J dropped 3 bases, with 12 bases sitting between them. DNA of the CDR3: TGTGCCAGCTCGCTGGGACTCAGTGGGGCCAACGTCCTGACTTTC. Translation: CASSLGLSGANVLTF. Combining the CDR3 with reference TRBV18 and TRBJ2-6 gives the whole variable domain NAGVMQNPRHLVRRRGQEARLRCSPMKGHSHVYWYRQLPEEGLKFMVYLQKENIIDESGMPKERFSAEFPKEGPSILRIQQVVRGDSAAYFCASSLGLSGANVLTFGAGSRLTVL.

The V call is TRBV18, the J call TRBJ1-2, with unresolved D. Germline V gene data show CDR1 as KGHSH and CDR2 as LQKENI. The CDR3 is 15 amino acids. Trimming pared 0 bases from V and 2 bases from J, leaving 10 bases between. The CDR3 is CASSPPGRLNYGYTF. CDR3 DNA: TGTGCCAGCTCACCACCCGGGAGGCTAAACTATGGCTACACCTTC.